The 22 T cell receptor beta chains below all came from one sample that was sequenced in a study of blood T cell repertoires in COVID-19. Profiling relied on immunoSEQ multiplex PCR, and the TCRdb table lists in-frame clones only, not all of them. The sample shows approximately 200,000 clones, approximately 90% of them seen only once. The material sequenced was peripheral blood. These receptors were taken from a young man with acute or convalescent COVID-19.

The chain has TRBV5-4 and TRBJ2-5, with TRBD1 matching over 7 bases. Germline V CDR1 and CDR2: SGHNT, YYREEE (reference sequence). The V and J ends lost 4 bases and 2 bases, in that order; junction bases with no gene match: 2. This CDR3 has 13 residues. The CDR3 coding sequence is TGTGCCAGCAGCCGGGACAGTCAAGAGACCCAGTACTTC. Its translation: CASSRDSQETQYF.

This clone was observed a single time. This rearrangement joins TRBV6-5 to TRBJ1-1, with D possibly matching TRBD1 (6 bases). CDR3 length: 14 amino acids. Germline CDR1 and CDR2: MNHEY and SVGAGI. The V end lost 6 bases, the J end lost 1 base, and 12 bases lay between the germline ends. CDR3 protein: CASRKMTGNTEAFF. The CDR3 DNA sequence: TGTGCCAGCAGAAAGATGACAGGGAACACTGAAGCTTTCTTT.

In DNA, the CDR3 is TGTGCCTGGAGTGTAGCGGGCTCACCCCTCCACTTT. It yields the protein CAWSVAGSPLHF. This chain joins TRBV30 and TRBJ1-6; D not resolved. With 0 bases removed from V and 10 bases from J, the gap between germline ends came to 7 bases. Looked up from germline, CDR1 is GTSNPN and CDR2 is SVGIG (reference sequence). The CDR3 sequence is 12 residues long.

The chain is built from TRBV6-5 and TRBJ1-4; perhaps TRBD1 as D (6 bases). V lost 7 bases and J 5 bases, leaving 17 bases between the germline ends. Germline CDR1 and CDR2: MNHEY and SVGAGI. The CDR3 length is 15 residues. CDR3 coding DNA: TGTGCCAGCACCGAAAGGGGGTATGGGAATGAAAAACTGTTTTTT. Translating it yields CASTERGYGNEKLFF.

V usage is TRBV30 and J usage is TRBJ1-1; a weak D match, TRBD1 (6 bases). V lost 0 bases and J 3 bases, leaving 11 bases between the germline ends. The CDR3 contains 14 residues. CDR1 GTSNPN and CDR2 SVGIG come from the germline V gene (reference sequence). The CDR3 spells CAWSVGRGYTEAFF. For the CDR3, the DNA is TGTGCCTGGAGTGTGGGTAGGGGGTACACTGAAGCTTTCTTT.

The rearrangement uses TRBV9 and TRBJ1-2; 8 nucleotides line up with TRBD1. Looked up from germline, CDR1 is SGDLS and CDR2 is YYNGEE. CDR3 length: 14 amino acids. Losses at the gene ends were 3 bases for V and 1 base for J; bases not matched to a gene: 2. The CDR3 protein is CASSAGQGNYGYTF. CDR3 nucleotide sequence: TGTGCCAGCAGCGCAGGACAGGGTAACTATGGCTACACCTTC.

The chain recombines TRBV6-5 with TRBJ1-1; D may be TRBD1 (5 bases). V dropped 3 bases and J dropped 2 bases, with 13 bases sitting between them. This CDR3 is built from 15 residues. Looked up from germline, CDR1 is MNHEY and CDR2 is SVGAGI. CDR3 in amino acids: CASSYRRGINTEAFF. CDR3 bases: TGTGCCAGCAGTTATAGAAGGGGTATAAACACTGAAGCTTTCTTT.

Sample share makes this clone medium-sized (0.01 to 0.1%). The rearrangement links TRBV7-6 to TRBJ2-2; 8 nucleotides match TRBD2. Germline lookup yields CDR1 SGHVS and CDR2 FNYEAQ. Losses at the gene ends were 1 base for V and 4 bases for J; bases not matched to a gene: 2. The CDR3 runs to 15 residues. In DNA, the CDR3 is TGTGCCAGCAGCTTAGGGACTAGCTCCACCGGGGAGCTGTTTTTT. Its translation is CASSLGTSSTGELFF.

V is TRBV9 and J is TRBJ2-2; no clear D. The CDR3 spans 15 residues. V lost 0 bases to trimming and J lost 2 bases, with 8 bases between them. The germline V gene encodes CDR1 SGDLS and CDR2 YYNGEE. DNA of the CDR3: TGTGCCAGCAGCGTAGTCCCGCGCAACACCGGGGAGCTGTTTTTT. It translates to CASSVVPRNTGELFF.

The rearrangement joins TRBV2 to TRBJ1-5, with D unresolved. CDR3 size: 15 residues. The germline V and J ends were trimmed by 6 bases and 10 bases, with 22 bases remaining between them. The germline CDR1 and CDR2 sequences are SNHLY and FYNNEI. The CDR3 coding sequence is TGTGCCAGCAGACCCGCGGAAGGGAGGGTCAGACCCCAGCATTTT. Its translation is CASRPAEGRVRPQHF.

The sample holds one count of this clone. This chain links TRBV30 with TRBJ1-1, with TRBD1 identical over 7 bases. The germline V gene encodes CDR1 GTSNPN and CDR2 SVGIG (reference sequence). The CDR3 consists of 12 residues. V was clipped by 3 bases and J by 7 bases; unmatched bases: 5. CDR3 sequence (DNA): TGTGCCTGGAGCTATAACAGGGGTGAAGCTTTCTTT. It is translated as CAWSYNRGEAFF.

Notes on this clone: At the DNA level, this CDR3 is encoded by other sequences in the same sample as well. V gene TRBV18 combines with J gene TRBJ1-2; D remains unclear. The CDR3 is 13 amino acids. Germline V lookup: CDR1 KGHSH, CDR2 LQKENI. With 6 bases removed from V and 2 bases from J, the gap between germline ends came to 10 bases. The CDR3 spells CASSPDKNYGYTF. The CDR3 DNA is TGTGCCAGCTCTCCAGACAAGAACTATGGCTACACCTTC.

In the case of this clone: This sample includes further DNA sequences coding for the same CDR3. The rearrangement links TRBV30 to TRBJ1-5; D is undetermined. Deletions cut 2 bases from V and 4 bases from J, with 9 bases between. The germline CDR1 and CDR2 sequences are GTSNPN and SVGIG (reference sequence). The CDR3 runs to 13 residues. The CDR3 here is CAWSSGLNQPQHF. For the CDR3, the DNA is TGTGCCTGGAGTTCGGGATTAAATCAGCCCCAGCATTTT.

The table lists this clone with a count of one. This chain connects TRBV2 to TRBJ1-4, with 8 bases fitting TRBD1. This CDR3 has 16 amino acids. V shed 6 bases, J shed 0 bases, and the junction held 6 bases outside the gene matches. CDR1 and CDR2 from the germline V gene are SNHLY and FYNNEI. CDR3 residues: CASRPGQGPTNEKLFF. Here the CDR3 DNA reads TGTGCCAGCAGACCCGGACAGGGCCCAACTAATGAAAAACTGTTTTTT.

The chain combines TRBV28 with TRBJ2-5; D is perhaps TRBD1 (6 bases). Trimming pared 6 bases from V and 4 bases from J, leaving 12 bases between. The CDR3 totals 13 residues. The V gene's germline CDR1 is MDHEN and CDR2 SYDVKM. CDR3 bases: TGTGCCAGCAGACGAGGGGGTGGAGAGACCCAGTACTTC. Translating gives CASRRGGGETQYF.

CDR3 residues: CASSSTSGRFYEQYF. For the CDR3, the DNA is TGTGCCAGCAGCTCTACTAGCGGGAGGTTCTACGAGCAGTACTTC. The rearrangement links TRBV7-2 to TRBJ2-7, with 12 bases that match TRBD2. The J segment lost 3 bases and the V segment lost 4 bases, leaving 4 bases of the junction unmatched. Germline V gene data show CDR1 as SGHTA and CDR2 as FQGNSA. The CDR3 is made up of 15 amino acids. Using reference TRBV7-2 and TRBJ2-7 for the parts outside the CDR3, the full variable domain is GAGVSQSPSNKVTEKGKDVELRCDPISGHTALYWYRQSLGQGLEFLIYFQGNSAPDKSGLPSDRFSAERTGGSVSTLTIQRTQQEDSAVYLCASSSTSGRFYEQYFGPGTRLTVT.

The CDR3 DNA sequence: TGTGCCAGCAGTTCGTCGGTAGGAAACACCATATATTTT. As protein: CASSSSVGNTIYF. This chain joins TRBV27 and TRBJ1-3, with unresolved D. Germline V gene sequence: CDR1 MNHEY, CDR2 SMNVEV (reference sequence). CDR3 length: 13 amino acids. The germline V and J ends were trimmed by 4 bases and 4 bases, with 8 bases remaining between them.

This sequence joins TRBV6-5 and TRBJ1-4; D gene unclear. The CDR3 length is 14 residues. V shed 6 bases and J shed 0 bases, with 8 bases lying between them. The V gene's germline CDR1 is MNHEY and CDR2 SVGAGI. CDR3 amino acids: CASRPKPTNEKLFF. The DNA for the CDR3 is TGTGCCAGCAGGCCAAAGCCAACTAATGAAAAACTGTTTTTT.

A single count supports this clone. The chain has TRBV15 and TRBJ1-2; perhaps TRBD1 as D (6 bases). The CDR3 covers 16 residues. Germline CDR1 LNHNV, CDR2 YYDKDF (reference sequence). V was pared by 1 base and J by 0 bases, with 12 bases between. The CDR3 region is CATSRGAGAANYGYTF. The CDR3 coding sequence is TGTGCCACCAGCAGAGGGGCAGGGGCGGCTAACTATGGCTACACCTTC.

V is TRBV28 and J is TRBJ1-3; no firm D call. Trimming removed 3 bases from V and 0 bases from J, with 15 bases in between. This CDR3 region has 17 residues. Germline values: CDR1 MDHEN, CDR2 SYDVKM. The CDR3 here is CASSLVSGPISGNTIYF. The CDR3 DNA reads TGTGCCAGCAGTTTGGTCTCAGGCCCTATCTCTGGAAACACCATATATTTT.

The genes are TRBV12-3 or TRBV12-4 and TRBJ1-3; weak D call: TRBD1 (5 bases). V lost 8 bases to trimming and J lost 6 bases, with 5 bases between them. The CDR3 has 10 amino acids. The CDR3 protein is CASGANTIYF. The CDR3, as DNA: TGTGCCAGCGGGGCAAACACCATATATTTT.

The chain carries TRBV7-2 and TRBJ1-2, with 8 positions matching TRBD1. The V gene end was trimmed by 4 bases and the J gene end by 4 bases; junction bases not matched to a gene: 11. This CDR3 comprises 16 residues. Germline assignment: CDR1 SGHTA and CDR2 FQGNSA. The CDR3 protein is CASSYGQGRASYGYTF. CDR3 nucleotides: TGTGCCAGCAGCTACGGACAGGGAAGAGCTAGCTATGGCTACACCTTC.